Shown below are 8 T cell receptor beta chains from a single sample sequenced in a study of CD8+ T cells in alopecia areata. Stated treatment: oral pan-JAK inhibitor, 5-10 mg twice daily. Following extraction, RNA underwent reverse transcription to cDNA, which served as the sequencing template. The method was immunoSEQ multiplex PCR; TCRdb's version includes in-frame clones alone and lacks a portion of them. Of 150,000 to 200,000 clones listed, roughly 60% are singletons. The sequences come from CD4+ T cells sorted from blood, collected around week 47, from a patient treated with tofacitinib. Receptor source: a human donor with alopecia areata.

This clone turned up a few times. The V call is TRBV10-3, the J call TRBJ2-1; 10 bases are a match to TRBD1. Germline V gives CDR1 ENHRY, CDR2 SYGVKD. Trimming removed 10 bases from V and 4 bases from J; junction bases left unmatched: 4. The CDR3 contains 13 residues. This chain's CDR3 is CATGGQGYNEQFF. CDR3 DNA sequence: TGTGCCACGGGGGGACAGGGGTACAATGAGCAGTTCTTC.

J is TRBJ1-1 and V is TRBV28, with 8 nucleotides matching TRBD1. The CDR3 is made up of 15 amino acids. V lost 10 bases, J lost 4 bases, and 14 bases stayed unmatched. Germline V gene data show CDR1 as MDHEN and CDR2 as SYDVKM. The CDR3 sequence: CATLGQGGVSTEAFF. The CDR3 bases are TGTGCCACCCTAGGACAGGGAGGCGTGAGCACTGAAGCTTTCTTT. The complete variable domain, with remaining parts taken from reference TRBV28 and TRBJ1-1, reads DVKVTQSSRYLVKRTGEKVFLECVQDMDHENMFWYRQDPGLGLRLIYFSYDVKMKEKGDIPEGYSVSREKKERFSLILESASTNQTSMYLCATLGQGGVSTEAFFGQGTRLTVV.

This sequence joins TRBV9 and TRBJ1-5; 9 nucleotides align to TRBD1. The V gene end was trimmed by 2 bases and the J gene end by 3 bases; junction bases not matched to a gene: 3. The CDR3 is made up of 15 amino acids. CDR1 is SGDLS and CDR2 is YYNGEE in the germline V gene. The CDR3 DNA reads as TGTGCCAGCAGCGTTGGACAGGGGCCCAATCAGCCCCAGCATTTT. Its translation is CASSVGQGPNQPQHF.

The chain links TRBV9 to TRBJ1-6, with TRBD1 identical over 9 bases. With 0 bases clipped from V and 9 bases from J, the junction kept 4 bases outside the gene matches. Germline V gene sequence: CDR1 SGDLS, CDR2 YYNGEE. The CDR3 has 15 residues. The DNA for the CDR3 is TGTGCCAGCAGCGTAGAGGGACAGGGTAGTTCACCCCTCCACTTT. Translating it yields CASSVEGQGSSPLHF.

This clone has only a few counts. This rearrangement joins TRBV7-9 to TRBJ2-7, with D perhaps matching TRBD1 (6 bases). CDR3 length: 15 amino acids. Germline CDR1 reads SEHNR; CDR2 reads FQNEAQ (reference sequence). The V gene lost 5 bases and the J gene lost 2 bases, with 16 bases spanning the gap. The CDR3 DNA reads as TGTGCCAGCAGCCTAGGCAGGGGTATTGCCTACGAGCAGTACTTC. Translation gives CASSLGRGIAYEQYF.

The rearrangement joins TRBV6-5 to TRBJ2-3, with D unclear. Germline V lookup: CDR1 MNHEY, CDR2 SVGAGI. V lost 2 bases and J 0 bases, leaving 6 bases between the germline ends. The CDR3 sequence is 14 residues long. Here the CDR3 DNA reads TGTGCCAGCAGTTACAGATCCAGCACAGATACGCAGTATTTT. Translated: CASSYRSSTDTQYF.

This clone was counted between two and nine times. V is TRBV29-1 and J is TRBJ2-5, with D perhaps matching TRBD1 or TRBD2 (6 bases each). The CDR3 is 15 residues long. The germline V gene has CDR1 SQVTM and CDR2 ANQGSEA. V shed 6 bases and J shed 5 bases, with 22 bases lying between them. CDR3 DNA sequence: TGCAGCGTCCCGCCCCGGGGGCGATGGGCTGAGACCCAGTACTTC. Translation: CSVPPRGRWAETQYF.

This chain connects TRBV29-1 to TRBJ1-1; the D gene is possibly TRBD1 (5 bases). V was pared by 3 bases and J by 4 bases, with 12 bases between. Germline-derived CDR1 and CDR2 are SQVTM and ANQGSEA. The CDR3 has 13 residues. The CDR3 region is CSVEGRAVTEAFF. The CDR3 nucleotides are TGCAGCGTTGAGGGCAGGGCGGTCACTGAAGCTTTCTTT.